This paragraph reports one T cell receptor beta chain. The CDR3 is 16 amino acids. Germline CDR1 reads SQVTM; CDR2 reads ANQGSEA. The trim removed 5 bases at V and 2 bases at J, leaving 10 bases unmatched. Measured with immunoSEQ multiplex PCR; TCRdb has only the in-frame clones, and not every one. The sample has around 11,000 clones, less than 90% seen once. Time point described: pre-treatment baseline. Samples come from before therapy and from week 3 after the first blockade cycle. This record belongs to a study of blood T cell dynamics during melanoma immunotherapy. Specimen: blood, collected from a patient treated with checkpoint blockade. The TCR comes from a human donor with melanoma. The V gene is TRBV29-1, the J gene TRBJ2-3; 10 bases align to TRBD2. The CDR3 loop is CSVTSGIAPPTDTQYF. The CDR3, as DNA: TGCAGCGTTACTAGCGGGATAGCCCCCCCCACAGATACGCAGTATTTT.